The rows below give T cell receptor beta chains drawn from one sample of a study of shared clonotypes between healthy human individuals. The method was immunoSEQ multiplex PCR; TCRdb's version includes in-frame clones alone and lacks a portion of them. The sample holds over 400,000 clones, around four fifths seen once. Sequenced material: PBMCs. The origin of the receptors is a middle-aged woman in good health. Some clones in this sample may be carry-over from other donors' samples. Each CDR3 is given with its conserved first and last residue. D genes are given only for firm matches. Size tells how often a clone was seen (once, few, many) or the class of an expanded clone, and some rows leave it out.

d_call	v_call	j_call	clone_size	cdr3_aa	cdr3_nt
NA	TRBV7-8	TRBJ2-7	few	CASSLDLSYEQYF	TGTGCCAGCAGCTTAGATCTCTCCTACGAGCAGTACTTC
NA	TRBV11-3	TRBJ2-5	NA	CASSLISQETQYF	TGTGCCAGCAGCTTGATCAGTCAAGAGACCCAGTACTTC
TRBD2	TRBV10-3	TRBJ2-2	NA	CASSGVAGNPHTGELFF	TGTGCCAGCTCCGGGGTAGCGGGAAACCCCCACACCGGGGAGCTGTTTTTT
NA	TRBV18	TRBJ2-3	NA	CASSPSLGTREDTQYF	TGTGCCAGCTCACCTTCTTTGGGGACCCGCGAGGATACGCAGTATTTT
TRBD1	TRBV27	TRBJ2-7	few	CASSEGAGGSYEQYF	TGTGCCAGCAGTGAAGGGGCAGGGGGCTCCTACGAGCAGTACTTC
NA	TRBV28	TRBJ1-2	NA	CASSLSSSYQYRGYTF	TGTGCCAGCAGTTTATCCTCCTCCTATCAATACCGGGGCTACACCTTC
TRBD1	TRBV7-8	TRBJ1-1	NA	CASSSNRGRAEAFF	TGTGCCAGCAGCTCCAACAGGGGGCGCGCCGAAGCTTTCTTT
TRBD2	TRBV13	TRBJ2-1	NA	CASSTTLAGDGNEQFF	TGTGCCAGCAGCACCACCCTAGCGGGAGATGGTAATGAGCAGTTCTTC
TRBD2	TRBV6-4	TRBJ2-2	few	CASSETSGNTGELFF	TGTGCCAGCAGTGAGACTAGCGGGAACACCGGGGAGCTGTTTTTT
NA	TRBV15	TRBJ2-3	NA	CATSTRIDTQYF	TGTGCCACCAGCACCCGTATAGATACGCAGTATTTT
TRBD2	TRBV7-9	TRBJ2-2	few	CASGSLGGLAAGELFF	TGTGCCAGCGGATCCTTGGGGGGACTAGCCGCCGGGGAGCTGTTTTTT
TRBD1	TRBV27	TRBJ1-6	once	CASTLSGTGNSPLHF	TGTGCCAGCACCCTCTCCGGGACAGGGAATTCACCCCTCCACTTT
TRBD1	TRBV19	TRBJ2-4	NA	CASSIDPWDRANIQYF	TGTGCCAGTAGTATAGATCCGTGGGACAGGGCAAACATTCAGTACTTC
NA	TRBV10-3	TRBJ1-1	NA	CAISTGIASEAFF	TGTGCCATCAGTACAGGGATAGCTTCTGAAGCTTTCTTT
TRBD1	TRBV28	TRBJ1-5	NA	CASSHPTGGNQPQHF	TGTGCCAGCAGTCACCCGACAGGGGGCAATCAGCCCCAGCATTTT
NA	TRBV7-2	TRBJ1-1	NA	CASSLVPITEAFF	TGTGCCAGCAGCTTAGTGCCTATCACTGAAGCTTTCTTT
NA	TRBV7-2	TRBJ2-7	NA	CASGDYNYEQYF	TGTGCCAGCGGTGACTATAACTACGAGCAGTACTTC
TRBD1	TRBV28	TRBJ2-7	NA	CASSFSRQGEQYF	TGTGCCAGCAGTTTCTCGCGACAGGGCGAGCAGTACTTC
NA	TRBV5-1	TRBJ2-2	NA	CASSPLGPGELFF	TGCGCCAGCAGCCCCCTGGGCCCCGGGGAGCTGTTTTTT
TRBD1	TRBV6-1	TRBJ2-7	NA	CASSEAGDRAEQYF	TGTGCCAGCAGTGAAGCCGGGGACAGGGCCGAGCAGTACTTC
TRBD2	TRBV5-1	TRBJ2-5	NA	CASSLQGTSGTETQYF	TGCGCCAGCAGCTTGCAAGGGACTAGCGGGACGGAGACCCAGTACTTC
TRBD2	TRBV10-3	TRBJ2-3	NA	CAISEGGLAGVGTQYF	TGTGCCATCAGTGAGGGGGGACTAGCGGGAGTGGGTACGCAGTATTTT
NA	TRBV19	TRBJ2-1	NA	CASKTASGYNEQFF	TGTGCCAGCAAGACTGCCTCGGGGTACAATGAGCAGTTCTTC
TRBD1	TRBV27	TRBJ1-5	NA	CASSLLGQRNQPQHF	TGTGCCAGCAGTCTCTTGGGACAGCGGAATCAGCCCCAGCATTTT
TRBD2	TRBV28	TRBJ2-3	NA	CASSFLRLAVGTDTQYF	TGTGCCAGCAGTTTCCTTAGACTAGCGGTGGGCACAGATACGCAGTATTTT
NA	TRBV5-1	TRBJ2-1	few	CASSLGLGTGEFF	TGCGCCAGCAGCTTGGGGCTAGGGACGGGGGAGTTCTTC